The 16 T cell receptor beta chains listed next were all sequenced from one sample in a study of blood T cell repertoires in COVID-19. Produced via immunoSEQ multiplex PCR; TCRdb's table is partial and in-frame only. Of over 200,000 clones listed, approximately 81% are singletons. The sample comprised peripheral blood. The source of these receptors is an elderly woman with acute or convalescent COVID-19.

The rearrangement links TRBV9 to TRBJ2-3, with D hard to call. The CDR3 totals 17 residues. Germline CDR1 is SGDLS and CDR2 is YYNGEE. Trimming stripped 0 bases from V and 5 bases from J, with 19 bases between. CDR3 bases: TGTGCCAGCAGCGTAGCCGCTGCTGGTAGTGCACGAGATACGCAGTATTTT. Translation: CASSVAAAGSARDTQYF.

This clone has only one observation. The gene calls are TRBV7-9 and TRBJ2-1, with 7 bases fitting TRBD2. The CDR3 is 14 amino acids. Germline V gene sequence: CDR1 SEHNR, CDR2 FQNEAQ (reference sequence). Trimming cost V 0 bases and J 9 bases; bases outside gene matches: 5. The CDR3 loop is CASSLAAASGEQFF. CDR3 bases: TGTGCCAGCAGCTTAGCGGCGGCTAGCGGTGAGCAGTTCTTC.

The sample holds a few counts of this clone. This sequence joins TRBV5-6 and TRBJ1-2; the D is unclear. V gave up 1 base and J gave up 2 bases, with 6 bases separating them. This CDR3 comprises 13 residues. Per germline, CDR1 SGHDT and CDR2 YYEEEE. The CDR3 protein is CASSLSGNYGYTF. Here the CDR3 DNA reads TGTGCCAGCAGCTTGTCGGGGAACTATGGCTACACCTTC.

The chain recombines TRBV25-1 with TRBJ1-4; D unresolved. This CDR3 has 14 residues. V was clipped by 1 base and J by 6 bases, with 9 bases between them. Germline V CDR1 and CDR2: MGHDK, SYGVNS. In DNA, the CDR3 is TGTGCCAGCAGTGAATGGGGAGGACATGAAAAACTGTTTTTT. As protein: CASSEWGGHEKLFF.

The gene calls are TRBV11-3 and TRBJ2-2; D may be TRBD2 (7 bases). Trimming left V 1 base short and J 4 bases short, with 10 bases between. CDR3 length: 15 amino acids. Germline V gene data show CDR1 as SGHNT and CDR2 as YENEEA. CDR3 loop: CASSLAGGITGELFF. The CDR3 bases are TGTGCCAGCAGCTTAGCGGGGGGCATCACCGGGGAGCTGTTTTTT.

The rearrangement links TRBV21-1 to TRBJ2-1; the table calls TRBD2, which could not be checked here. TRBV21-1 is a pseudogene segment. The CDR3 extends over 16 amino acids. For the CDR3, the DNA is TGTGCCAGCAGCAAAGAGGGTAGCGGGAGATACAATGAGCAGTTCTTC. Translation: CASSKEGSGRYNEQFF.

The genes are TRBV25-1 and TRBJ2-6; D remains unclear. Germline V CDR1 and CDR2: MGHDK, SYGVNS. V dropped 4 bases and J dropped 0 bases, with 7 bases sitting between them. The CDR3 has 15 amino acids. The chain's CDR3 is CASSAQFSGANVLTF. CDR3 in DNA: TGTGCCAGCAGTGCCCAGTTCTCTGGGGCCAACGTCCTGACTTTC.

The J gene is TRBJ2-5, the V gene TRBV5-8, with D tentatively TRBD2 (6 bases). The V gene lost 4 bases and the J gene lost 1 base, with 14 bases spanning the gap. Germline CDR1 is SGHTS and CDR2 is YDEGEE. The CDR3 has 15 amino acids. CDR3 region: CASSRTGGVQETQYF. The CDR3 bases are TGTGCCAGCAGCCGAACGGGCGGGGTCCAAGAGACCCAGTACTTC.

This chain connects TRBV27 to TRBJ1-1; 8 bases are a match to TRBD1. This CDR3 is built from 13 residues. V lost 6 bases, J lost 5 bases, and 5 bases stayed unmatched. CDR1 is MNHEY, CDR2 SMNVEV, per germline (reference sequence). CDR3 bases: TGTGCCAGCAGCAGGACAGGGTGGACTGAAGCTTTCTTT. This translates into CASSRTGWTEAFF.

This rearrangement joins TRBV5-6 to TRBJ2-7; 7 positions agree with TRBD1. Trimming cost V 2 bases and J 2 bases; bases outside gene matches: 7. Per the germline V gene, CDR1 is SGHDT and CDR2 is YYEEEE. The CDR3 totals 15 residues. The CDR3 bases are TGTGCCAGCAGCTTTGGCCCGGGACAGACCTACGAGCAGTACTTC. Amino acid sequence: CASSFGPGQTYEQYF. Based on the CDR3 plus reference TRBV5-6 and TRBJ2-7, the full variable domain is DAGVTQSPTHLIKTRGQQVTLRCSPKSGHDTVSWYQQALGQGPQFIFQYYEEEERQRGNFPDRFSGHQFPNYSSELNVNALLLGDSALYLCASSFGPGQTYEQYFGPGTRLTVT.

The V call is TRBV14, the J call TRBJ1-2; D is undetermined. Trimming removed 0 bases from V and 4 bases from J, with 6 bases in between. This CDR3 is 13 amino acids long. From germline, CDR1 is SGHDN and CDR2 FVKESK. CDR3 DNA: TGTGCCAGCAGCCAAGATCGGGTCTATGGCTACACCTTC. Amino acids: CASSQDRVYGYTF.

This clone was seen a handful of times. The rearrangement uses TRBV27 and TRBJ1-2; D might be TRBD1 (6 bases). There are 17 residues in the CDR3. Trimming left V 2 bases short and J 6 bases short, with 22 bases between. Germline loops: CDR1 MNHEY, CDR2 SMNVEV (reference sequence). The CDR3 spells CASSLAGQGWSIDGYTF. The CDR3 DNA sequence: TGTGCCAGCAGTTTAGCGGGTCAGGGGTGGTCTATTGATGGCTACACCTTC.

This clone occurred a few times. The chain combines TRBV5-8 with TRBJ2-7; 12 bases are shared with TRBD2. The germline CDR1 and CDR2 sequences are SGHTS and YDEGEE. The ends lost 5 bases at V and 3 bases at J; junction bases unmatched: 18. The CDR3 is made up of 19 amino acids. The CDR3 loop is CASRPSYRGRTSGIYEQYF. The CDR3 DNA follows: TGTGCCAGCAGACCATCTTACAGGGGGCGGACTAGCGGGATCTACGAGCAGTACTTC.

CDR3 loop: CASSPYPGTGGVSGYTF. CDR3 nucleotides: TGTGCCAGCAGCCCTTATCCGGGGACAGGGGGCGTTAGTGGCTACACCTTC. The chain carries TRBV3-1 (or the pseudogene TRBV3-2) and TRBJ1-2, with TRBD1 matching over 12 bases. The CDR3 has 17 residues. The ends lost 4 bases at V and 7 bases at J; junction bases unmatched: 13. Per germline, CDR1 LGHDT and CDR2 YNNKEL (reference sequence).

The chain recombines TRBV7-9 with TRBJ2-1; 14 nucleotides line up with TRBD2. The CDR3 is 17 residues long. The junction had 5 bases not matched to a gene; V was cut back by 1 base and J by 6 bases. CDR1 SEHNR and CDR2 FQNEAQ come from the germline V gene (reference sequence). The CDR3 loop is CASSLEGTSGGPNEQFF. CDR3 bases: TGTGCCAGCAGCTTAGAGGGGACTAGCGGGGGTCCCAATGAGCAGTTCTTC. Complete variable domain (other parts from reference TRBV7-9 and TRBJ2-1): DTGVSQNPRHKITKRGQNVTFRCDPISEHNRLYWYRQTLGQGPEFLTYFQNEAQLEKSRLLSDRFSAERPKGSFSTLEIQRTEQGDSAMYLCASSLEGTSGGPNEQFFGPGTRLTVL.

Here the CDR3 reads CASSEAVPQSGTGEYGYTF. In DNA, the CDR3 is TGTGCCAGCAGTGAAGCCGTTCCCCAATCCGGGACAGGAGAATATGGCTACACCTTC. The chain combines TRBV6-1 with TRBJ1-2; TRBD1 aligns across 8 bases. The germline gives CDR1 MNHNS, CDR2 SASEGT. This CDR3 region has 19 residues. The V gene end was trimmed by 0 bases and the J gene end by 5 bases; junction bases not matched to a gene: 17.